These 11 T cell receptor beta chains were sequenced from one sample in a study of blood T cell repertoires in COVID-19. Sequencing was performed with immunoSEQ multiplex PCR; in TCRdb, only in-frame clones are kept and a portion is missing. Here the sample spans 120,000 to 150,000 clones, approximately 83% being singletons. Sequencing was done on a sample of peripheral blood. Receptors originate from a woman aged 60-75 years with COVID-19, enrolled during active disease.

The chain joins TRBV18 to TRBJ1-6, with unresolved D. V was clipped by 3 bases and J by 5 bases, with 20 bases between them. CDR1 is KGHSH, CDR2 LQKENI, per germline. There are 18 residues in the CDR3. The CDR3 DNA reads TGTGCCAGCTCACCTCTACTTGCAGCAAACGGGAATAATTCACCCCTCCACTTT. Translating it yields CASSPLLAANGNNSPLHF.

The chain carries TRBV2 and TRBJ1-4; TRBD1 matches at 7 bases. V trimming: 6 bases; J trimming: 2 bases; junction bases outside the gene matches: 6. There are 15 residues in the CDR3. CDR1 SNHLY and CDR2 FYNNEI come from the germline V gene. CDR3 nucleotide sequence: TGTGCCAGCAGCTTACAGGGGAATACTAATGAAAAACTGTTTTTT. The encoded protein is CASSLQGNTNEKLFF.

The V call is TRBV15, the J call TRBJ2-3; D is perhaps TRBD1 (5 bases). Germline V CDR1 and CDR2: LNHNV, YYDKDF (reference sequence). CDR3 length: 16 residues. With 0 bases removed from V and 8 bases from J, the gap between germline ends came to 18 bases. CDR3 in amino acids: CATSRDFEGVVATQYF. In nucleotides, the CDR3 is TGTGCCACCAGCAGAGATTTCGAAGGGGTAGTCGCTACGCAGTATTTT.

The rearrangement links TRBV6-1 to TRBJ1-2; 8 bases are a match to TRBD1. Germline CDR1 reads MNHNS; CDR2 reads SASEGT. CDR3 length: 15 residues. V dropped 2 bases and J dropped 8; count of bases not matched to a gene: 10. Here the CDR3 DNA reads TGTGCCAGCAGTGAAAGGACAGGGACTTCGGAAGGCTACACCTTC. The encoded protein is CASSERTGTSEGYTF.

The chain recombines TRBV11-2 with TRBJ1-2; no reliable D call. The germline CDR1 and CDR2 sequences are SGHAT and FQNNGV. The CDR3 has 12 residues. Trimming shortened V by 5 bases and J by 4 bases, and 8 bases separated the two germline ends. CDR3 amino acids: CASSAQSYGYTF. The CDR3, as DNA: TGTGCCAGCAGCGCTCAGTCCTATGGCTACACCTTC.

This CDR3 reads CASALVVSGTEAFF. CDR3 nucleotides: TGCGCCAGTGCCCTAGTGGTTTCGGGCACTGAAGCTTTCTTT. This chain connects TRBV5-1 to TRBJ1-1; D is uncertain. The CDR3 has 14 residues. V lost 8 bases to trimming and J lost 4 bases, with 18 bases between them. Germline CDR1 and CDR2: SGHRS and YFSETQ.

The chain joins TRBV28 to TRBJ2-7, with 8 bases identical to TRBD1. The CDR3 sequence is 15 residues long. The germline V gene has CDR1 MDHEN and CDR2 SYDVKM. V gave up 4 bases and J gave up 1 base; unmatched junction bases: 6. CDR3 DNA sequence: TGTGCCAGCAGTTACCCCGGGACAGGATCCTACGAGCAGTACTTC. Translating it yields CASSYPGTGSYEQYF.

The chain recombines TRBV28 with TRBJ1-4; the D is unclear. CDR3 size: 12 residues. From germline, CDR1 is MDHEN and CDR2 SYDVKM. The V and J ends lost 6 bases and 8 bases respectively, with 10 bases between them. The CDR3 loop is CASSLFREKLFF. In nucleotides, the CDR3 is TGTGCCAGCAGCCTCTTTAGAGAAAAACTGTTTTTT.

The J gene is TRBJ2-3, the V gene TRBV9, with 9 positions matching TRBD1. Trimming at V came to 0 bases and at J to 8 bases, leaving 13 bases not matched to a gene. The CDR3 is 17 residues long. Germline V CDR1 and CDR2: SGDLS, YYNGEE. Here the CDR3 DNA reads TGTGCCAGCAGCGTAGCGGACAGGGGCTATATGGGTGGTACGCAGTATTTT. Amino acids: CASSVADRGYMGGTQYF.

The CDR3: CASSQGTGLEQYF. The CDR3 nucleotides are TGTGCCAGCAGCCAGGGGACAGGGCTCGAGCAGTACTTC. The chain recombines TRBV14 with TRBJ2-7; 9 positions agree with TRBD1. The length of the CDR3 is 13 residues. Trimming removed 3 bases from V and 6 bases from J; junction bases left unmatched: 3. In germline, CDR1 is SGHDN, CDR2 FVKESK.

The J gene is TRBJ2-1, the V gene TRBV9; 9 nucleotides align to TRBD2. The CDR3 sequence is 15 residues long. The J segment lost 7 bases and the V segment lost 1 base, leaving 6 bases of the junction unmatched. Germline values: CDR1 SGDLS, CDR2 YYNGEE. For the CDR3, the DNA is TGTGCCAGCAGCGTACGGGGACTAGCATCTAATGAGCAGTTCTTC. It codes for CASSVRGLASNEQFF. Full variable domain (outside the CDR3, taken from reference TRBV9 and TRBJ2-1): DSGVTQTPKHLITATGQRVTLRCSPRSGDLSVYWYQQSLDQGLQFLIQYYNGEERAKGNILERFSAQQFPDLHSELNLSSLELGDSALYFCASSVRGLASNEQFFGPGTRLTVL.